This TCR beta chain is drawn from a study of T cells in Graves' hyperthyroidism and ophthalmopathy. The investigators amplified TCR beta CDR3 regions from RNA transcripts. The TCR CDR3 was amplified in a first-round RT-PCR using the HTBI primer set. A single record per CDR3 protein comes from TCRdb applying MiXCR to the multiplex PCR reads. The table shows around 580,000 distinct CDR3 sequences, with 35% to 55% occurring only once. This clonotype was seen at least ten times. What it binds is not known. Study conclusions and caveats: Peripheral blood also featured most of the thyroid clonotypes expanded above 0.001. Ophthalmopathy got predicted by the model a median 6.5 months before its onset.

Patients with uncontrolled infections, other autoimmune diseases, pregnancy or lactation were excluded. Diagnoses used clinical symptoms, serum thyroxine and TRAb, thyroid ultrasound and orbital computed tomography. J was trimmed by 0 bases and V by 3 bases; bases with no gene match: 6. Germline V gene sequence: CDR1 DFQATT, CDR2 SNEGSKA (reference sequence). This CDR3 region has 15 residues. Sequencing input: peripheral blood or thyroid tissue (not recorded which). The V and J genes are TRBV20-1 and TRBJ2-5; 8 bases agree with TRBD2. This clonotype was obtained from a woman under 30 with Graves' hyperthyroidism. Here the CDR3 reads CSARRKRGNQETQYF. CDR3 DNA sequence: TGCAGTGCTAGGCGCAAGCGGGGGAACCAAGAGACCCAGTACTTC.